What follows are 4 T cell receptor beta chains derived from one specimen sequenced in a study of cytomegalovirus exposure and HLA in healthy donors. Amplification used 60 Vbeta primers and 13 Jbeta primers. This table comes from immunoSEQ multiplex PCR, and its TCRdb copy is limited to in-frame clones, with some not included. The profile shows 200,000 to 250,000 clones, 82% of them singletons. The sample was PBMCs. The receptors were sampled from a woman aged 40 to 50 in good health and CMV-seronegative.

The rearrangement joins TRBV30 to TRBJ2-5; 8 positions agree with TRBD2. V was pared by 0 bases and J by 2 bases, with 2 bases of the junction left unmatched. CDR1 is GTSNPN and CDR2 is SVGIG in the germline V gene (reference sequence). The CDR3 is 14 residues long. The CDR3 sequence is CAWSVQRGQETQYF. CDR3 sequence (DNA): TGTGCCTGGAGTGTACAGCGGGGGCAAGAGACCCAGTACTTC.

This chain uses TRBV30 with TRBJ1-2, with D perhaps matching TRBD1 (5 bases). The CDR3 is made up of 13 amino acids. The V gene lost 2 bases and the J gene lost 8 bases, with 15 bases spanning the gap. Germline V lookup: CDR1 GTSNPN, CDR2 SVGIG (reference sequence). The CDR3: CAWSMGRGDGYTF. DNA of the CDR3: TGTGCCTGGAGTATGGGTAGGGGTGACGGCTACACCTTC.

The V call is TRBV9, the J call TRBJ2-6, with TRBD1 identical over 10 bases. The CDR3 contains 20 residues. The J segment lost 0 bases and the V segment lost 3 bases, leaving 12 bases of the junction unmatched. Germline loops: CDR1 SGDLS, CDR2 YYNGEE. For the CDR3, the DNA is TGTGCCAGCAGCGGGGGACTTGGGACAGGGGCGTTCTCTGGGGCCAACGTCCTGACTTTC. Encoded protein: CASSGGLGTGAFSGANVLTF. Full variable domain (rest looked up from reference TRBV9 and TRBJ2-6): DSGVTQTPKHLITATGQRVTLRCSPRSGDLSVYWYQQSLDQGLQFLIQYYNGEERAKGNILERFSAQQFPDLHSELNLSSLELGDSALYFCASSGGLGTGAFSGANVLTFGAGSRLTVL.

This chain links TRBV7-9 with TRBJ2-7; TRBD2 agrees at 9 bases. Germline CDR1 and CDR2: SEHNR and FQNEAQ (reference sequence). With V trimmed by 1 base and J by 5 bases, 9 bases remained unmatched. The CDR3 loop spans 16 amino acids. CDR3 DNA: TGTGCCAGCAGCTTAGTAGGGCGGGGGGGACCCCACGAGCAGTACTTC. Amino acids: CASSLVGRGGPHEQYF.